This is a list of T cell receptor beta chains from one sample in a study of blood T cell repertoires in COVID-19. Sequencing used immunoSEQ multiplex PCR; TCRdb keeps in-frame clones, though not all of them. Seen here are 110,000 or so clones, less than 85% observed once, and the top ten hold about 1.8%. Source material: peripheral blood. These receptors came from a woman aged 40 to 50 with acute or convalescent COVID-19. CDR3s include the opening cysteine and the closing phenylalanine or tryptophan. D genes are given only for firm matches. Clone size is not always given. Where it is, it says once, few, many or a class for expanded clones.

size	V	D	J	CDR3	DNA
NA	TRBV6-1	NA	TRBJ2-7	CASSEGAFRGIEQYF	TGTGCCAGCAGTGAAGGGGCATTTAGGGGAATCGAGCAGTACTTC
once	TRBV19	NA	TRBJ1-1	CASRAGLEAEAFF	TGTGCCAGTAGGGCAGGGCTTGAGGCTGAAGCTTTCTTT
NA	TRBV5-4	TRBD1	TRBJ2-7	CASGPGQAYEQYF	TGTGCCAGCGGACCGGGACAGGCCTACGAGCAGTACTTC
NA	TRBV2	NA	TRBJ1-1	CASRGQRNTEAFF	TGTGCCAGCAGGGGCCAGAGGAACACTGAAGCTTTCTTT
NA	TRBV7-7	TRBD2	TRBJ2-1	CASSSGGENEQFF	TGTGCCAGCAGCTCGGGAGGCGAGAATGAGCAGTTCTTC
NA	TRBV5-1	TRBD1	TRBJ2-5	CASSLIGTGEETQYF	TGCGCCAGCAGCTTAATTGGGACAGGGGAAGAGACCCAGTACTTC
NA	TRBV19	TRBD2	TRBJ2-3	CASSSGGARDTQYF	TGTGCCAGTAGTAGCGGGGGGGCTAGAGATACGCAGTATTTT
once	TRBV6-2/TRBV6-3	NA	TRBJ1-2	CASSWPVAGVGGYTF	TGTGCCAGCAGTTGGCCGGTGGCAGGGGTTGGTGGCTACACCTTC
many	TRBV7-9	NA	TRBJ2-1	CASSLPTELNEQFF	TGTGCCAGCAGCTTACCCACAGAACTCAATGAGCAGTTCTTC
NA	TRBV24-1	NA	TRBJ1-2	CATSDPDSTDRYGYTF	TGTGCCACCAGTGATCCGGACAGCACCGACCGCTATGGCTACACCTTC
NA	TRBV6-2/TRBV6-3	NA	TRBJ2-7	CASSPPGDSSYEQYF	TGTGCCAGCAGCCCCCCGGGGGATAGCTCCTACGAGCAGTACTTC
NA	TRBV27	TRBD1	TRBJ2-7	CASSSPGTDSYEQYF	TGTGCCAGCAGCTCCCCCGGGACAGACTCCTACGAGCAGTACTTC
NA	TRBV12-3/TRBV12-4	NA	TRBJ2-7	CASSSPLVHEQYF	TGTGCCAGCAGTTCACCGCTAGTCCACGAGCAGTACTTC
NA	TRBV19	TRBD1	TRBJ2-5	CASSIGTGGPETQYF	TGTGCCAGTAGTATCGGGACAGGGGGCCCAGAGACCCAGTACTTC
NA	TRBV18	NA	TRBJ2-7	CASSPGLVNEQYF	TGTGCCAGCTCACCAGGACTTGTCAACGAGCAGTACTTC
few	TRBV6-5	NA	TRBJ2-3	CATRVGRSDTQYF	TGTGCCACCAGGGTGGGGAGATCAGATACGCAGTATTTT
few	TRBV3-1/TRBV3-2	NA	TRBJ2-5	CASSPGAGWGETQYF	TGTGCCAGCAGCCCCGGGGCGGGGTGGGGGGAGACCCAGTACTTC
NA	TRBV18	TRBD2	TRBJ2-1	CASSPPAGEGNEQFF	TGTGCCAGCTCACCACCTGCGGGGGAGGGTAATGAGCAGTTCTTC
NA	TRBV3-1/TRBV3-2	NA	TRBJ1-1	CASSASGGTEAFF	TGTGCCAGCAGCGCATCGGGCGGGACTGAAGCTTTCTTT
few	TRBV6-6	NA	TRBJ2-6	CASTGTPQTGANVLTF	TGTGCCAGCACCGGGACACCACAGACTGGGGCCAACGTCCTGACTTTC
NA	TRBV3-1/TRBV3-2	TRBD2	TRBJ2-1	CASTPSGEYNEQFF	TGTGCCAGCACCCCTAGCGGAGAGTACAATGAGCAGTTCTTC
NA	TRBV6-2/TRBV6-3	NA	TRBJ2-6	CASSYEAAGANVLTF	TGTGCCAGCAGTTACGAGGCGGCTGGGGCCAACGTCCTGACTTTC
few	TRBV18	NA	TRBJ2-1	CASSPGEAPRYYNEQFF	TGTGCCAGCTCACCCGGGGAGGCACCAAGATATTACAATGAGCAGTTCTTC
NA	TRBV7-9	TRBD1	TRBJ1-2	CASSYGQGAWVTF	TGTGCCAGCAGCTACGGACAGGGAGCGTGGGTAACCTTC
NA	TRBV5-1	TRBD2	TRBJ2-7	CASSPMGGRYEQYF	TGCGCCAGCAGCCCTATGGGCGGGAGATACGAGCAGTACTTC
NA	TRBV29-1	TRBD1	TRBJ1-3	CSVAGQGDSPGNTIYF	TGCAGCGTTGCGGGGCAGGGGGATTCTCCTGGAAACACCATATATTTT
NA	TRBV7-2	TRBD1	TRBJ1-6	CASSLTGVGSPLHF	TGTGCCAGCAGCTTAACAGGGGTAGGTTCACCCCTCCACTTT
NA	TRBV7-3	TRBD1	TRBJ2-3	CASSQGADTQYF	TGTGCCAGCAGCCAGGGGGCAGATACGCAGTATTTT
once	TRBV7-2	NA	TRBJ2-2	CASRGQRPNTGELFF	TGTGCCAGCAGAGGACAGCGCCCGAACACCGGGGAGCTGTTTTTT
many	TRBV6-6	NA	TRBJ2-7	CASSTAYEQYF	TGTGCCAGCAGTACAGCCTACGAGCAGTACTTC
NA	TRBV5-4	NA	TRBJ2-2	CASSGLHTGELFF	TGTGCCAGCAGTGGACTCCACACCGGGGAGCTGTTTTTT
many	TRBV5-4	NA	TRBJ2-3	CASSTTSTDTQYF	TGTGCCAGCAGCACGACTAGCACAGATACGCAGTATTTT
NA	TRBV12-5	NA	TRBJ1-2	CASGSRGTDVERGYTF	TGTGCTAGTGGTTCCCGCGGGACGGATGTAGAGCGGGGCTACACCTTC
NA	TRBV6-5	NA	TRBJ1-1	CASRTTREAFF	TGTGCCAGCAGGACAACCCGGGAAGCTTTCTTT
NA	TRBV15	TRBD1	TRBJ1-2	CATSREQGLVYGYTF	TGTGCCACCAGCAGAGAACAGGGGTTAGTCTATGGCTACACCTTC
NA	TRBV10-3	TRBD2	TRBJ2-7	CAISEREGPEPHEQYF	TGTGCCATCAGTGAGAGGGAGGGCCCGGAACCCCACGAGCAGTACTTC
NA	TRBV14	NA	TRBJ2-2	CASSQSRVGTGELFF	TGTGCCAGCAGCCAAAGCAGGGTAGGGACCGGGGAGCTGTTTTTT
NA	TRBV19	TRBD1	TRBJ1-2	CASKGTGGSVNYGYTF	TGTGCCAGTAAAGGGACAGGGGGATCCGTTAACTATGGCTACACCTTC
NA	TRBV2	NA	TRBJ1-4	CASSVGGGGQIKNEKLFF	TGTGCCAGCAGTGTTGGGGGGGGAGGACAGATAAAGAATGAAAAACTGTTTTTT
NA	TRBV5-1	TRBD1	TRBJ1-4	CASSTHQEGAKLFF	TGCGCCAGCAGCACCCACCAGGAGGGGGCAAAACTGTTTTTT
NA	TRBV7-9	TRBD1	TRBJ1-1	CASSPLTGETEAFF	TGTGCCAGCAGCCCGTTGACAGGGGAGACTGAAGCTTTCTTT
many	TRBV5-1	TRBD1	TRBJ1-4	CASNPGTGNEKLFF	TGCGCCAGCAATCCCGGGACAGGGAATGAAAAACTGTTTTTT
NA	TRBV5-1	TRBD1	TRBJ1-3	CASSGATGSGNTIYF	TGCGCCAGCAGCGGCGCGACAGGGTCTGGAAACACCATATATTTT
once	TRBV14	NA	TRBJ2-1	CASSHGRGPSYNEQFF	TGTGCCAGCAGCCACGGGCGGGGACCTTCCTACAATGAGCAGTTCTTC
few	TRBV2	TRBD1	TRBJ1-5	CASSGGWNQPQHF	TGTGCCAGTTCAGGGGGCTGGAATCAGCCCCAGCATTTT
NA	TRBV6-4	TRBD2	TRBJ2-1	CASSERLSGGIDEQFF	TGTGCCAGCAGTGAACGGCTTAGCGGGGGGATTGATGAGCAGTTCTTC
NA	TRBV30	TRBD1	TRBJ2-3	CAWSGGQGGTDTQYF	TGTGCCTGGAGTGGGGGACAGGGTGGTACAGATACGCAGTATTTT
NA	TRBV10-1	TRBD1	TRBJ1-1	CASSESISAWCYRGRWNTEAFF	TGCGCCAGCAGTGAGTCGATATCTGCATGGTGTTACAGGGGGCGGTGGAACACTGAAGCTTTCTTT
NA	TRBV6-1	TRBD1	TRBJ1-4	CASSEGGQGHEKLFF	TGTGCCAGCAGTGAGGGGGGACAGGGGCATGAAAAACTGTTTTTT
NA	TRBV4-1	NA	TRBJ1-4	CASSPTGQNEKLFF	TGCGCCAGCAGCCCCACCGGACAAAATGAAAAACTGTTTTTT
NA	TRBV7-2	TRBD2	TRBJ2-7	CASSLGRGGAGYEQYF	TGTGCCAGCAGCTTAGGGCGCGGGGGGGCCGGTTACGAGCAGTACTTC
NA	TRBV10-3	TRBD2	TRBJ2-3	CAISPSGGNTDTQYF	TGTGCCATCAGTCCAAGCGGGGGTAACACAGATACGCAGTATTTT
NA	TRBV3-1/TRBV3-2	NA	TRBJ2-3	CASSQLGATDTQYF	TGTGCCAGCAGCCAACTGGGAGCCACAGATACGCAGTATTTT
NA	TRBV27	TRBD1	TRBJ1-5	CASSADRAYQPQHF	TGTGCCAGCAGTGCGGACAGGGCGTATCAGCCCCAGCATTTT